This TCR beta chain was sequenced in a study of blood T cell repertoires in COVID-19. Whole-study context: Material from acute and convalescent COVID-19 was sourced from the United States, Italy and Spain. T cells, B-cell-depleted T cells, or PBMCs provided the cDNA or gDNA that served as material.

In the original analysis: Scientists estimated how many nucleated cells there were by amplifying reference gene primers. The protocol was immunoSEQ multiplex PCR, while the TCRdb copy is restricted to in-frame clones and leaves out a portion. V and J calls plus clone size are reproduced from that table; the DNA served to infer D and trimming. The repertoire holds about 140,000 clones, with about 87% as singletons. The CDR3 covers 16 residues. Germline CDR1 reads KGHSH; CDR2 reads LQKENI. V gave up 2 bases and J gave up 4 bases; unmatched junction bases: 7. The V and J genes are TRBV18 and TRBJ1-2; the match to TRBD1 covers 10 bases. Material for sequencing was peripheral blood. The TCR was taken from a human donor in a cohort sampled during active COVID-19. The CDR3 loop is CASSPAEDRGIYGYTF. CDR3 sequence (DNA): TGTGCCAGCTCACCAGCCGAGGACAGGGGGATCTATGGCTACACCTTC.